The 15 T cell receptor beta chains reported below all come from one sample, sequenced in a study of vaccination and CD4 T cells after COVID-19 (dated by TCRdb to 2022 to 2024). The library came from PCR. Sequenced using an Illumina iSeq 100. At the Johns Hopkins FTIC core, DNA from the cultured CD4+ T cells underwent TCR sequencing with the Oncomine TCR Beta short-read assay. TCRdb itself trimmed the public reads at Q25 with fastp, ran MiXCR and retained productive beta chains. CDR3 protein duplicates are merged, each entry listing the most common genes and DNA. The sample table holds around 19,000 distinct CDR3 sequences, of which about 50% were seen once. The ten most abundant clones make up under 20% of the sample. The antigens for these receptors are not known. The sample's treatment or condition, from its label and the paper: 10-day PBMC culture with coronavirus spike peptide pools or control peptides (ViraFEST assay).

The sequenced sample was CD4+ T cells from blood, cultured in vitro, obtained before SARS-CoV-2 vaccination. Receptors were obtained from a human donor who had recovered from COVID-19.

The V call is TRBV3-1, the J call TRBJ2-7, with D perhaps TRBD2 (6 bases). CDR3 length: 18 amino acids. Trimming removed 0 bases from V and 4 bases from J, with 22 bases in between. The germline V gene encodes CDR1 LGHDT and CDR2 YNNKEL (reference sequence). The CDR3 DNA is TGTGCCAGCAGCCAAGAACTGGGCTTCGGGACTCACTTTTACGAGCAGTACTTC. Translation gives CASSQELGFGTHFYEQYF.

The rearrangement uses TRBV20-1 and TRBJ2-7; no clear D gene. Trimming shortened V by 0 bases and J by 0 bases, and 3 bases separated the two germline ends. Germline lookup yields CDR1 DFQATT and CDR2 SNEGSKA (reference sequence). The CDR3 has 12 residues. CDR3 nucleotide sequence: TGCAGTGCTAGAGAGGACTCCTACGAGCAGTACTTC. Translating it yields CSAREDSYEQYF.

The rearrangement uses TRBV15 and TRBJ1-2, with a possible D match to TRBD1 (5 bases). Trimming stripped 0 bases from V and 4 bases from J, with 15 bases between. This CDR3 is 16 amino acids long. The germline gives CDR1 LNHNV, CDR2 YYDKDF (reference sequence). The DNA of the CDR3 is TGTGCCACCAGCAGAGAGCCCCAGGGTTCGGTCTATGGCTACACCTTC. Protein sequence: CATSREPQGSVYGYTF.

This chain connects TRBV29-1 to TRBJ2-7, with D possibly matching TRBD1 (8 bases). V dropped 2 bases and J dropped 1 base, with 15 bases sitting between them. The germline gives CDR1 SQVTM, CDR2 ANQGSEA. This CDR3 has 15 amino acids. CDR3 sequence reads: CSVERYRGGSYEQYF. Written as DNA, the CDR3 is TGCAGCGTTGAAAGGTACAGGGGGGGATCCTACGAGCAGTACTTC.

The chain is built from TRBV20-1 and TRBJ1-2; D is unclear. The CDR3 covers 13 residues. The germline V gene encodes CDR1 DFQATT and CDR2 SNEGSKA (reference sequence). The V end was cut by 7 bases, the J end by 3 bases, with 15 bases between. Written as DNA, the CDR3 is TGCAGTGGGAGAACCCCCGGAGACTATGGCTACACCTTC. Translating it yields CSGRTPGDYGYTF.

This clonotype has more than one count but fewer than ten. This chain links TRBV2 with TRBJ1-1; D is undetermined. This CDR3 spans 12 amino acids. V was pared by 8 bases and J by 1 base, with 8 bases between. The germline V gene has CDR1 SNHLY and CDR2 FYNNEI. The chain's CDR3 is CASFLANTEAFF. DNA for the CDR3: TGTGCCAGCTTCCTCGCGAACACTGAAGCTTTCTTT.

The V call is TRBV2, the J call TRBJ2-3; 7 bases are a match to TRBD1. The length of the CDR3 is 14 residues. In germline, CDR1 is SNHLY, CDR2 FYNNEI. The V and J ends lost 6 bases and 1 base, in that order; junction bases with no gene match: 4. The CDR3 here is CASRQGYGTDTQYF. CDR3 coding DNA: TGTGCCAGCAGACAGGGGTACGGCACAGATACGCAGTATTTT.

The V gene is TRBV24-1, the J gene TRBJ2-2, with 10 bases lining up with TRBD1. V was pared by 9 bases and J by 8 bases, with 8 bases of the junction left unmatched. There are 14 residues in the CDR3. Germline V gene sequence: CDR1 KGHDR, CDR2 SFDVKD. DNA for the CDR3: TGTGCCACCCGTGGACAGGGGGAAAGTGGGGAGCTGTTTTTT. Protein: CATRGQGESGELFF.

V gene TRBV6-1 combines with J gene TRBJ1-5; maybe TRBD1 (5 bases). The germline gives CDR1 MNHNS, CDR2 SASEGT. The CDR3 sequence is 15 residues long. Trimming removed 7 bases at V and 6 bases at J, with 19 bases between. The CDR3 DNA is TGTGCCAGCACCCTCTCAGGGAATTACGGTCAGCCCCAGCATTTT. Encoded protein: CASTLSGNYGQPQHF.

This clonotype was seen more than once but under ten times. The chain is built from TRBV7-9 and TRBJ2-5; no reliable D call. The germline gives CDR1 SEHNR, CDR2 FQNEAQ (reference sequence). V was shortened by 1 base and J by 4 bases, with 7 bases between the two germline ends. This CDR3 spans 13 amino acids. The CDR3 DNA follows: TGTGCCAGCAGCTTAGGGTTTTCAGAGACCCAGTACTTC. Amino acids: CASSLGFSETQYF.

This clonotype was counted between two and nine times. The chain links TRBV15 to TRBJ1-1; no definite D call. The V and J ends lost 3 bases and 1 base respectively, with 12 bases between them. The CDR3 contains 15 residues. CDR1 and CDR2 (germline): LNHNV, YYDKDF (reference sequence). CDR3 bases: TGTGCCACCAGCAGGAGGGTGGTTGAGAACACTGAAGCTTTCTTT. Translated: CATSRRVVENTEAFF.

Only a few counts were recorded for this clonotype. The gene calls are TRBV5-8 and TRBJ1-2; 10 nucleotides agree with TRBD1. Unmatched junction bases numbered 6, after V lost 4 bases and J lost 9 bases. This CDR3 comprises 13 residues. Germline V gene sequence: CDR1 SGHTS, CDR2 YDEGEE. The CDR3 loop reads CASSIDRGQSYTF. The CDR3 bases are TGTGCCAGCAGCATAGACAGGGGGCAAAGCTACACCTTC.

This clonotype was picked up a small number of times. The genes are TRBV20-1 and TRBJ2-7; D ambiguous. The CDR3 loop spans 14 amino acids. CDR1 DFQATT and CDR2 SNEGSKA come from the germline V gene (reference sequence). The ends were cut back, 6 bases at V and 4 bases at J, with 19 bases in the middle. DNA of the CDR3: TGCAGTGCGGATGGTACGAACCTCCTTTACGAGCAGTACTTC. Its translation: CSADGTNLLYEQYF.

V gene TRBV27 combines with J gene TRBJ1-2, with D maybe TRBD1 (5 bases). V gave up 8 bases and J gave up 1 base, with 20 bases separating them. CDR1 is MNHEY and CDR2 is SMNVEV in the germline V gene (reference sequence). The CDR3 extends over 16 amino acids. CDR3 residues: CASGSFWGRSNYGYTF. In DNA, the CDR3 is TGTGCCAGCGGTTCATTTTGGGGCAGGAGTAACTATGGCTACACCTTC.

This clonotype came up a few times. The chain employs TRBV25-1 and TRBJ1-6; D unclear. The CDR3 runs to 13 residues. Per germline, CDR1 MGHDK and CDR2 SYGVNS. The V gene lost 5 bases and the J gene lost 8 bases, with 10 bases spanning the gap. The CDR3 loop reads CASSIPGDSPLHF. For the CDR3, the DNA is TGTGCCAGCAGTATCCCCGGGGATTCACCCCTCCACTTT. Drawing the rest from reference TRBV25-1 and TRBJ1-6, the complete variable domain is EADIYQTPRYLVIGTGKKITLECSQTMGHDKMYWYQQDPGMELHLIHYSYGVNSTEKGDLSSESTVSRIRTEHFPLTLESARPSHTSQYLCASSIPGDSPLHFGNGTRLTVT.